This passage covers 22 T cell receptor beta chains from one sample sequenced in a study of blood T cell repertoires in COVID-19. Produced via immunoSEQ multiplex PCR; TCRdb's table is partial and in-frame only. The data contain about 250,000 clones, roughly 85% of them seen just once; the ten biggest clones take up 4% to 6%. Sequencing was carried out using peripheral blood. All receptors come from a man aged 45-65 years with COVID-19, enrolled during active disease.

The DNA for the CDR3 is TGTGCCAGCAGTTACAGTGGGACACTTTGGACCCAGTACTTC. Protein: CASSYSGTLWTQYF. The chain is built from TRBV6-2 or TRBV6-3 and TRBJ2-5, with a possible D match to TRBD1 (6 bases). The CDR3 covers 14 residues. Germline V gives CDR1 MNHEY, CDR2 SVGEGT. Trimming stripped 2 bases from V and 7 bases from J, with 14 bases between.

The chain carries TRBV1 and TRBJ2-5; the table gives TRBD2 as D, unverified against the DNA. TRBV1 is an annotated pseudogene. CDR3 length: 16 amino acids. CDR3 amino acids: CTSSPRVEPTQETQYF. The CDR3 DNA follows: TGCACCAGCAGCCCTCGGGTAGAGCCGACCCAAGAGACCCAGTACTTC.

The J gene is TRBJ2-4, the V gene TRBV30; a possible D gene is TRBD1 (6 bases). Trimming removed 0 bases from V and 0 bases from J, with 21 bases in between. Germline V gene lookup returns CDR1 GTSNPN and CDR2 SVGIG (reference sequence). There are 19 residues in the CDR3. CDR3 bases: TGTGCCTGGAGTGTGACCAGGGGTACAACCCAACTAGCCAAAAACATTCAGTACTTC. Residues: CAWSVTRGTTQLAKNIQYF.

The chain couples TRBV7-5 to TRBJ1-5; the table's D call TRBD1 went unverified against the DNA. TRBV7-5 is marked as a pseudogene. The CDR3 runs 15 residues. This CDR3 is CARSSKDRRYQPQHF. CDR3 DNA sequence: TGTGCCAGAAGTAGTAAGGACAGGAGATATCAGCCCCAGCATTTT.

This clone was counted only a few times. The rearrangement links TRBV7-9 to TRBJ2-1; 7 bases are shared with TRBD2. Germline CDR1 is SEHNR and CDR2 is FQNEAQ (reference sequence). Unmatched junction bases numbered 6, after V lost 5 bases and J lost 5 bases. The CDR3 loop spans 14 amino acids. CDR3 sequence reads: CASSRDYFNNEQFF. The CDR3 coding sequence is TGTGCCAGCAGCCGGGACTATTTTAACAATGAGCAGTTCTTC.

V usage is TRBV28 and J usage is TRBJ1-1, with a possible D match to TRBD1 (5 bases). Germline lookup yields CDR1 MDHEN and CDR2 SYDVKM. Trimming removed 3 bases at V and 4 bases at J, with 9 bases between. The CDR3 has 13 residues. CDR3 DNA sequence: TGTGCCAGCAGTTTGAGGCAGGGCACTGAAGCTTTCTTT. Translation gives CASSLRQGTEAFF. The whole variable domain, filled in from reference TRBV28 and TRBJ1-1, reads DVKVTQSSRYLVKRTGEKVFLECVQDMDHENMFWYRQDPGLGLRLIYFSYDVKMKEKGDIPEGYSVSREKKERFSLILESASTNQTSMYLCASSLRQGTEAFFGQGTRLTVV.

This clone was observed a handful of times. The gene calls are TRBV7-8 and TRBJ1-4; possible D gene TRBD1, 5 bases. Germline CDR1 and CDR2: SGHVS and FQNEAQ. Trimming pared 5 bases from V and 5 bases from J, leaving 12 bases between. The CDR3 spans 14 residues. The DNA for the CDR3 is TGTGCCAGCAGCCCAATGACAGTAAATGAAAAACTGTTTTTT. Its translation is CASSPMTVNEKLFF. Full variable domain (missing parts from reference TRBV7-8 and TRBJ1-4): GAGVSQSPRYKVAKRGQDVALRCDPISGHVSLFWYQQALGQGPEFLTYFQNEAQLDKSGLPSDRFFAERPEGSVSTLKIQRTQQEDSAVYLCASSPMTVNEKLFFGSGTQLSVL.

This chain links TRBV6-5 with TRBJ2-1, with a possible D match to TRBD1 (5 bases). Trimming stripped 6 bases from V and 7 bases from J, with 10 bases between. The CDR3 consists of 12 residues. The germline CDR1 and CDR2 sequences are MNHEY and SVGAGI. CDR3 residues: CASSQDTNEQFF. The CDR3, as DNA: TGTGCCAGCAGCCAGGACACAAATGAGCAGTTCTTC.

The rearrangement uses TRBV11-2 and TRBJ1-4; tentatively, D is TRBD1 (6 bases). The CDR3 totals 15 residues. Germline CDR1 reads SGHAT; CDR2 reads FQNNGV. V was shortened by 0 bases and J by 8 bases, with 13 bases between the two germline ends. As DNA, the CDR3 is TGTGCCAGCAGCTTAGAACAGGGCCCTTGGGAAAAACTGTTTTTT. Its translation: CASSLEQGPWEKLFF.

The CDR3 DNA is TGTGCCAGCAGCTTGGCCGGGAGCGTTTACAAAGGAACTGAAGCTTTCTTT. Translated: CASSLAGSVYKGTEAFF. This chain connects TRBV5-4 to TRBJ1-1; no firm D call. Germline CDR1 reads SGHNT; CDR2 reads YYREEE (reference sequence). Trimming cost V 0 bases and J 5 bases, with 20 bases left between them. There are 17 residues in the CDR3.

This clone was counted a single time. The chain recombines TRBV5-1 with TRBJ2-6; D might be TRBD1 (5 bases). Germline-derived CDR1 and CDR2 are SGHRS and YFSETQ. This CDR3 is built from 15 residues. Trimming left V 0 bases short and J 3 bases short, with 7 bases between. CDR3: CASSLGQSGANVLTF. The CDR3 DNA is TGCGCCAGCAGCTTGGGACAGAGTGGGGCCAACGTCCTGACTTTC. The whole variable domain, remainder taken from reference TRBV5-1 and TRBJ2-6, is KAGVTQTPRYLIKTRGQQVTLSCSPISGHRSVSWYQQTPGQGLQFLFEYFSETQRNKGNFPGRFSGRQFSNSRSEMNVSTLELGDSALYLCASSLGQSGANVLTFGAGSRLTVL.

V usage is TRBV7-2 and J usage is TRBJ2-2; TRBD1 matches at 8 bases. The CDR3 contains 15 residues. V shed 1 base, J shed 4 bases, and the junction held 2 bases outside the gene matches. CDR1 SGHTA and CDR2 FQGNSA come from the germline V gene. The CDR3 coding sequence is TGTGCCAGCAGCTTAGTACAGGGGGGCACCGGGGAGCTGTTTTTT. Protein: CASSLVQGGTGELFF.

As for this clone: The junction shows a germline mismatch at one end, possibly a read error. The chain links TRBV7-7 to TRBJ2-5; a possible D gene is TRBD1 (5 bases). The germline gives CDR1 SSHAT, CDR2 FNYEAQ (reference sequence). This CDR3 comprises 15 residues. CDR3 loop: CASSLSQAMQETQYF. In DNA, the CDR3 is TGTGCTAGCAGCTTATCACAGGCGATGCAAGAGACCCAGTACTTC.

The V and J genes are TRBV2 and TRBJ2-2; 8 bases align to TRBD1. CDR1 SNHLY and CDR2 FYNNEI come from the germline V gene. J was trimmed by 6 bases and V by 6 bases; bases with no gene match: 9. The length of the CDR3 is 15 residues. CDR3 nucleotides: TGTGCCAGCAGAGCGGGTCAGGGGGCTGCCGGGGAGCTGTTTTTT. This encodes CASRAGQGAAGELFF.

The chain uses TRBV5-4 and TRBJ2-2, with 8 bases matching TRBD2. The length of the CDR3 is 15 residues. With V trimmed by 9 bases and J by 4 bases, 11 bases remained unmatched. Germline CDR1 is SGHNT and CDR2 is YYREEE (reference sequence). The CDR3, as DNA: TGTGCCACCCACTCGGGACTAGTGGTCACCGGGGAGCTGTTTTTT. Protein product: CATHSGLVVTGELFF.

The V call is TRBV6-4, the J call TRBJ2-2, with D perhaps matching TRBD2 (6 bases). This CDR3 has 17 amino acids. The ends were cut back, 0 bases at V and 5 bases at J, with 16 bases in the middle. Looked up from germline, CDR1 is MRHNA and CDR2 is SNTAGT. CDR3 nucleotides: TGTGCCAGCAGTGACTCTTTCTGGAGGGGAGGAACCGGGGAGCTGTTTTTT. Translating gives CASSDSFWRGGTGELFF.

This rearrangement joins TRBV11-2 to TRBJ2-5; TRBD2 is a possible D gene (6 bases). With 1 base removed from V and 5 bases from J, the gap between germline ends came to 17 bases. Per germline, CDR1 SGHAT and CDR2 FQNNGV. The CDR3 sequence is 16 residues long. Here the CDR3 DNA reads TGTGCCAGCAGCTTAGTGGGAGGAATTCCGGCGGAGACCCAGTACTTC. It specifies CASSLVGGIPAETQYF.

V and J are TRBV18 and TRBJ1-2, with a weak D call TRBD1 (6 bases). The V gene's germline CDR1 is KGHSH and CDR2 LQKENI. CDR3 size: 14 residues. Trimming shortened V by 6 bases and J by 5 bases, and 16 bases separated the two germline ends. The CDR3 region has the DNA TGTGCCAGCTCCGGGGCAGGGGCTGAGTATGGCTACACCTTC. It codes for CASSGAGAEYGYTF.

V gene TRBV6-5 combines with J gene TRBJ1-1; D not resolved. Germline values: CDR1 MNHEY, CDR2 SVGAGI. CDR3 length: 13 residues. With 5 bases removed from V and 2 bases from J, the gap between germline ends came to 9 bases. CDR3 sequence reads: CASSTTTNTEAFF. The CDR3 nucleotides are TGTGCCAGCAGTACGACAACTAACACTGAAGCTTTCTTT.

The rearrangement joins TRBV19 to TRBJ2-3, with TRBD1 matching over 7 bases. V lost 4 bases to trimming and J lost 10 bases; unmatched junction nucleotides: 8. The germline V gene has CDR1 LNHDA and CDR2 SQIVND (reference sequence). The CDR3 runs to 13 residues. CDR3 in amino acids: CASSTWTGLAQYF. CDR3 nucleotides: TGTGCCAGTAGTACCTGGACAGGACTGGCGCAGTATTTT.

The chain joins TRBV2 to TRBJ1-1; no definite D call. Germline lookup yields CDR1 SNHLY and CDR2 FYNNEI. V was pared by 4 bases and J by 0 bases, with 6 bases between. This CDR3 has 13 residues. CDR3 protein: CASSGRVNTEAFF. The CDR3 nucleotides read TGTGCCAGCAGTGGGCGGGTGAACACTGAAGCTTTCTTT.

This chain uses TRBV4-1 with TRBJ2-6; D is undetermined. The V gene lost 0 bases and the J gene lost 0 bases, with 6 bases spanning the gap. The CDR3 extends over 16 amino acids. In germline, CDR1 is MGHRA, CDR2 YSYEKL. For the CDR3, the DNA is TGCGCCAGCAGCCAAGAACAACACTCTGGGGCCAACGTCCTGACTTTC. It codes for CASSQEQHSGANVLTF.